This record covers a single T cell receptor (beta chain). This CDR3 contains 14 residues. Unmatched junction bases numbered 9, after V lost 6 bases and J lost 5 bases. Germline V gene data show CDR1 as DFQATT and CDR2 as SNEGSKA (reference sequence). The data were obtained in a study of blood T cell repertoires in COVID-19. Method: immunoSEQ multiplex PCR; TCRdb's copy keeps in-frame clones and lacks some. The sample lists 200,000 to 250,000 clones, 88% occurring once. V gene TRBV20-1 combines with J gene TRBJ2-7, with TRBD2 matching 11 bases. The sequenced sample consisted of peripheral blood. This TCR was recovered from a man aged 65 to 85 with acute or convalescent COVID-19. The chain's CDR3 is CSASRLAGSHEQYF. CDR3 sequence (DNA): TGCAGTGCGAGTAGACTAGCGGGAAGCCACGAGCAGTACTTC.